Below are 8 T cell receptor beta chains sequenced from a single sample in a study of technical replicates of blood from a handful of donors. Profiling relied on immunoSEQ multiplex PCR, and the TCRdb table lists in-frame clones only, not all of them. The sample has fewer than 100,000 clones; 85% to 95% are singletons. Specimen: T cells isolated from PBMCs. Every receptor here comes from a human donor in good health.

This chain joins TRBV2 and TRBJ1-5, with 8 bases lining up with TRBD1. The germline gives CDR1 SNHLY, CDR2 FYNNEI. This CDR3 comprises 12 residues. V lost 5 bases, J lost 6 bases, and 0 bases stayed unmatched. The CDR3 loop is CASSTGGQPQHF. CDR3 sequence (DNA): TGTGCCAGCAGTACAGGGGGTCAGCCCCAGCATTTT.

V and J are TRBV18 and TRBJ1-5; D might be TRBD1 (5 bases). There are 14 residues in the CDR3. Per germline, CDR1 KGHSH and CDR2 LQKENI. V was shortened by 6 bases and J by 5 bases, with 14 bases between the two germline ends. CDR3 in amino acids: CASSPGGRDQPQHF. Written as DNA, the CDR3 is TGTGCCAGCTCCCCCGGGGGAAGGGATCAGCCCCAGCATTTT.

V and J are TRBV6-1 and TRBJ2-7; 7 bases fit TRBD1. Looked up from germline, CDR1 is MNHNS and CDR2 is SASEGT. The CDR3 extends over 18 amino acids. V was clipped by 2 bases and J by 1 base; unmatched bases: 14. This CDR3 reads CASSEFLIPGTASYEQYF. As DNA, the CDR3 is TGTGCCAGCAGTGAATTCCTGATTCCTGGGACAGCGTCCTACGAGCAGTACTTC.

This chain's CDR3 is CASSLILADTDTQYF. The CDR3 DNA is TGCGCCAGCAGCTTGATACTAGCGGACACAGATACGCAGTATTTT. The chain joins TRBV5-1 to TRBJ2-3; 8 positions agree with TRBD2. Germline CDR1 reads SGHRS; CDR2 reads YFSETQ. This CDR3 has 15 amino acids. J lost 2 bases, V lost 1 base, and 3 bases had no gene match.

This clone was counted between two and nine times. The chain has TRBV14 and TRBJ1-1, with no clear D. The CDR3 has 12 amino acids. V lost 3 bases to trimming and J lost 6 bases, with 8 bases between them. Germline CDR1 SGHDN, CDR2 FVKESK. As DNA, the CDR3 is TGTGCCAGCAGCCAGACTAGAGCTGAAGCTTTCTTT. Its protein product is CASSQTRAEAFF.

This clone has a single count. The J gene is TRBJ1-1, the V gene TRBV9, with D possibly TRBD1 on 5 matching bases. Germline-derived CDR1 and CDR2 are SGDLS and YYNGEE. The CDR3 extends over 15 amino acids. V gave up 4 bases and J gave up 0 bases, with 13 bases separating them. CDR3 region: CASSPGGVLNTEAFF. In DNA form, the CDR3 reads TGTGCCAGCAGCCCCGGGGGGGTGTTGAACACTGAAGCTTTCTTT.

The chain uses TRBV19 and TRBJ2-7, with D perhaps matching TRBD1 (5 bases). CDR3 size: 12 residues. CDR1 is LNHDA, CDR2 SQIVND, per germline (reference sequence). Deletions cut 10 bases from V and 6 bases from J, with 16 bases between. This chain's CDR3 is CATSTGQSEQYF. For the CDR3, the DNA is TGTGCCACCTCAACAGGTCAGAGCGAGCAGTACTTC.

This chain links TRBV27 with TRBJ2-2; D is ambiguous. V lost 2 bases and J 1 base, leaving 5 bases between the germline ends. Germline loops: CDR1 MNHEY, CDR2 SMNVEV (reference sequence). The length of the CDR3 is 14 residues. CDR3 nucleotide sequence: TGTGCCAGCAGTTTACTTGTGAACACCGGGGAGCTGTTTTTT. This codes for CASSLLVNTGELFF.